Listed below are T cell receptor beta chains from one sample, sequenced in a study of blood T cell repertoires in COVID-19. Assay used: immunoSEQ multiplex PCR; TCRdb lists only in-frame clones, some missing. Of around 310,000 clones listed, 89% are singletons. The material sequenced was PBMCs or T cells enriched from blood (not recorded which). These receptors all stem from a woman between 40 and 55 years old who had recovered from COVID-19. Each CDR3 is given with its conserved first and last residue. Each record gives: V gene, D gene, clone size, J gene, CDR3 DNA, CDR3 protein. The D gene is left open where the match is weak. A clone size is listed for some rows: how often the clone was seen (once, few, many), or a class if it is expanded.

TRBV6-2/TRBV6-3	-	-	TRBJ1-5	TGTGCCAGCAGTCGCGGGGGGAATCAGCCCCAGCATTTT	CASSRGGNQPQHF
TRBV3-1/TRBV3-2	-	-	TRBJ2-3	TGTGCCAGCAGCTCCCTTAGCACAGATACGCAGTATTTT	CASSSLSTDTQYF
TRBV24-1	-	-	TRBJ2-1	TGTGCCACCCAACCTGACAGCTACAATGAGCAGTTCTTC	CATQPDSYNEQFF
TRBV10-1	TRBD2	-	TRBJ2-7	TGCGCCAGCAGAATTGGGACTAGCGGGCTGTCATTTTCCTACGAGCAGTACTTC	CASRIGTSGLSFSYEQYF
TRBV21-1	-	-	TRBJ2-5	TGTGCCAGCAGCATTACGACTAGCGGGTTCCAAGAGACCCAGTACTTC	CASSITTSGFQETQYF
TRBV18	-	once	TRBJ1-1	TGTGCCAGCTCACCCCGGCCGGGGAACACTGAAGCTTTCTTT	CASSPRPGNTEAFF
TRBV19	-	-	TRBJ2-5	TGTGCCAGTAGTGCCCGACTAGAGCCAGAGACCCAGTACTTC	CASSARLEPETQYF
TRBV30	-	-	TRBJ1-5	TGTGCCTGGAGTGACCAGGGTGATGGGCCCCAGCATTTT	CAWSDQGDGPQHF
TRBV10-2	-	once	TRBJ1-4	TGCGCCAGCAGTGAGTCGGGACTCCCCGGAGAAAAACTGTTTTTT	CASSESGLPGEKLFF
TRBV28	TRBD2	-	TRBJ2-5	TGTGCCAGCAGTTTTTCCGGGCTAGCGGGGGTGCGAGAGACCCAGTACTTC	CASSFSGLAGVRETQYF
TRBV5-1	-	-	TRBJ1-5	TGCGCCAGCAACATGGACCCGGACAGACTTTATCAGCCCCAGCATTTT	CASNMDPDRLYQPQHF
TRBV18	TRBD2	-	TRBJ2-4	TGTGCCAGCTCACCACAGGATCTAGCGGGGTTCCTTCTAGCCAAAAACATTCAGTACTTC	CASSPQDLAGFLLAKNIQYF
TRBV29-1	TRBD1	-	TRBJ2-3	TGCAGCGTTACTACAGGGGGAGCAGATACGCAGTATTTT	CSVTTGGADTQYF
TRBV18	-	-	TRBJ2-1	TGTGCCAGCTCACCCCTTGTGTCCTCCTACAATGAGCAGTTCTTC	CASSPLVSSYNEQFF
TRBV12-3/TRBV12-4	-	-	TRBJ1-2	TGTGCCAGCAGTTTAGAGACACTCTACACCTTC	CASSLETLYTF
TRBV18	-	-	TRBJ2-1	TGTGCCAGCTCAGGGGACTTCAGCTCCTACAATGAGCAGTTCTTC	CASSGDFSSYNEQFF
TRBV4-2	TRBD1	-	TRBJ1-2	TGTGCCAGCAGCCAAGACCTGACAGGGACCTATGGCTACACCTTC	CASSQDLTGTYGYTF
TRBV5-4	TRBD2	-	TRBJ2-7	TGTGCCAGCAGCTTTGCCGGGACTAGCGACGAGCAGTACTTC	CASSFAGTSDEQYF
TRBV7-9	-	-	TRBJ1-5	TGTGCCAGCAGCTGGACCGGGCAGGGGAATCAGCCCCAGCATTTT	CASSWTGQGNQPQHF
TRBV19	TRBD2	-	TRBJ2-1	TGTGCCAGTAGTATAGGGACTAGCGGGAGCTATGAGCAGTTCTTC	CASSIGTSGSYEQFF
TRBV28	-	-	TRBJ2-2	TGTGCCAGCAGCAACAGTCCCGGGGAGCTGTTTTTT	CASSNSPGELFF
TRBV19	TRBD1	-	TRBJ1-1	TGTGCCAGTAGTATTACAGGGGGGAACACTGAAGCTTTCTTT	CASSITGGNTEAFF
TRBV19	-	-	TRBJ1-1	TGTGCCAGTAGTATAGACTGGAACACTGAAGCTTTCTTT	CASSIDWNTEAFF
TRBV24-1	-	-	TRBJ1-2	TGTGCCACCAGTGAGAGGGCCAGAACGGGAGGCTACACCTTC	CATSERARTGGYTF
TRBV5-1	-	-	TRBJ2-7	TGCGCCAGCAGCTTCAGGGCACAGTCCTACGAGCAGTACTTC	CASSFRAQSYEQYF
TRBV11-1	TRBD1	few	TRBJ1-1	TGTGCCAGCAGCTTAGAGGGACAGGGGTACACTGAAGCTTTCTTT	CASSLEGQGYTEAFF
TRBV9	-	-	TRBJ2-7	TGTGCCAGCAGCACCGGACAGGGAGGGACCTACGAGCAGTACTTC	CASSTGQGGTYEQYF
TRBV11-3	-	once	TRBJ1-2	TGTGCCAGCAGCTTAAGGATCGGCACTACTAACTATGGCTACACCTTC	CASSLRIGTTNYGYTF
TRBV21-1	-	-	TRBJ1-1	TGTGCCAGCAGCAAAAGGTGGCGAGAGGTACCGGCTGAAGCTTTCTTT	CASSKRWREVPAEAFF
TRBV7-2	TRBD2	-	TRBJ2-5	TGTGCCAGCAGCTTAAGGACTAGCGGAGGGCCGGTAGGGACCCAGTACTTC	CASSLRTSGGPVGTQYF
TRBV19	TRBD2	-	TRBJ2-1	TGTGCCAGTAGTATAGTACCGGGAGGGCCATACAATGAGCAGTTCTTC	CASSIVPGGPYNEQFF
TRBV7-3	TRBD1	-	TRBJ2-7	TGTGCCAGCAGCACGGACAGGGGGCGCGAGCAGTACTTC	CASSTDRGREQYF
TRBV27	-	-	TRBJ2-5	TGTGCCAGCAGTTATATGTTAGGCGGGGGCCGGGGTGTAGAGACCCAGTACTTC	CASSYMLGGGRGVETQYF
TRBV5-1	-	-	TRBJ1-2	TGCGCCAGCAGCTCCGGGAACCCTAACTATGGCTACACCTTC	CASSSGNPNYGYTF
TRBV4-3	-	-	TRBJ2-2	TGCGCCAGCAGCCAAGATACGGAGCACGGGGAGCTGTTTTTT	CASSQDTEHGELFF
TRBV5-1	TRBD2	-	TRBJ2-5	TGCGCCAGCAGTAGAGGCGGGAGTAGGGAAGAGACCCAGTACTTC	CASSRGGSREETQYF
TRBV30	TRBD1	-	TRBJ2-2	TGTGCCTGCAACAGGGGCACCGGGGAGCTGTTTTTT	CACNRGTGELFF
TRBV5-1	TRBD2	-	TRBJ2-3	TGCGCCAGCAGCCCGGGACTAGGGTTTCTAGATACGCAGTATTTT	CASSPGLGFLDTQYF
TRBV6-1	TRBD2	few	TRBJ2-7	TGTGCCAGCAGTGAGGGGACTAGTCGGCACGAGCAGTACTTC	CASSEGTSRHEQYF
TRBV18	TRBD1	few	TRBJ2-2	TGTGCCAGCTCACCCCGGCAGGGGGCCTCATACACCGGGGAGCTGTTTTTT	CASSPRQGASYTGELFF
TRBV28	-	-	TRBJ2-7	TGTGCCAGCAGTTTGTTATCGGTACGCGAGCAGTACTTC	CASSLLSVREQYF
TRBV7-9	TRBD1	-	TRBJ2-1	TGTGCCAGCAGCCGAAACGGGACAGGGTTCTACAATGAGCAGTTCTTC	CASSRNGTGFYNEQFF
TRBV11-2	TRBD2	-	TRBJ2-7	TGTGCCAGCAGCACGGGGACTAGCGGGGGATCCTACGAGCAGTACTTC	CASSTGTSGGSYEQYF
TRBV11-2	-	-	TRBJ2-1	TGTGCCAGCAGCTTAGAAAGGGGCCCCTACAATGAGCAGTTCTTC	CASSLERGPYNEQFF
TRBV4-3	-	-	TRBJ2-1	TGCGCCAGCAGCCAAGATCGTCTAGCAGTCTACAATGAGCAGTTCTTC	CASSQDRLAVYNEQFF
TRBV7-2	TRBD2	-	TRBJ2-7	TGTGCCAGCAGCTACCCCCGGGGACTAGCGGGGGAACGCGAGCAGTACTTC	CASSYPRGLAGEREQYF
TRBV7-2	TRBD2	-	TRBJ2-5	TGTGCCAGCAGCCCCTCCAGCGGGGCGCCGTGGGAGACCCAGTACTTC	CASSPSSGAPWETQYF
TRBV7-2	TRBD1	-	TRBJ1-1	TGTGCCAGCAGCTTTACAGGGGGACGCACTGAAGCTTTCTTT	CASSFTGGRTEAFF
TRBV10-3	TRBD1	-	TRBJ1-2	TGTGCCATCAGTGAGTCCACGAACAGGGGGCGCGGCTATGGCTACACCTTC	CAISESTNRGRGYGYTF
TRBV11-2	-	-	TRBJ2-2	TGTGCCAGCAGCCCCGAGGCAGGGGGGACCGGGGAGCTGTTTTTT	CASSPEAGGTGELFF
TRBV30	TRBD2	-	TRBJ2-1	TGTGCCTGTCATAGCGGGGGGGCCTACAATGAGCAGTTCTTC	CACHSGGAYNEQFF
TRBV30	-	-	TRBJ1-5	TGTGCCTGGAGTAACCCTTTCATCACTAATCAGCCCCAGCATTTT	CAWSNPFITNQPQHF
TRBV2	-	-	TRBJ2-7	TGTGCCAGCAGTGCAGAACAGCTCGAGTCCTACGAGCAGTACTTC	CASSAEQLESYEQYF
TRBV2	-	-	TRBJ2-6	TGTGCCAGCGTCGGGTGGGGTGTGACGGGGGGCCGCTCTGGGGCCAACGTCCTGACTTTC	CASVGWGVTGGRSGANVLTF
TRBV20-1	-	-	TRBJ2-3	TGCAGTGCTAGTGTCGGGGGTTTGGCAGATACGCAGTATTTT	CSASVGGLADTQYF
TRBV6-1	-	once	TRBJ1-3	TGTGCCAGCAGTGACGCGTACTACTCTGGAAACACCATATATTTT	CASSDAYYSGNTIYF